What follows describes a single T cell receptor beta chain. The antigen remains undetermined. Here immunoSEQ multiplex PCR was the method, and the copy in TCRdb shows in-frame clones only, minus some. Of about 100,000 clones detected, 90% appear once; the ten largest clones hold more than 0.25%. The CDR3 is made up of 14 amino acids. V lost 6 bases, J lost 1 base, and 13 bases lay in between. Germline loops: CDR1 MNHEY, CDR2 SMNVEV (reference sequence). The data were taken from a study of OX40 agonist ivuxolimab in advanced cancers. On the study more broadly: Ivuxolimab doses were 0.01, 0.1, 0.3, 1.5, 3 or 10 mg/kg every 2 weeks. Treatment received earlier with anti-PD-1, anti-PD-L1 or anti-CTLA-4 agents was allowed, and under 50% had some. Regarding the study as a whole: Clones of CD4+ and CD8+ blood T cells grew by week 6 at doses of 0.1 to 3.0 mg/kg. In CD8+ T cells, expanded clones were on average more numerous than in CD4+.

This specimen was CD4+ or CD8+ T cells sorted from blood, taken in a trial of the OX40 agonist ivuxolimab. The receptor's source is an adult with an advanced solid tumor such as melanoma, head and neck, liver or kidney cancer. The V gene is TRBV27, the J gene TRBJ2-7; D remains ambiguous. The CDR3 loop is CASRSLGSSYEQYF. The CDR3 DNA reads TGTGCCAGCAGATCCCTGGGTTCTTCCTACGAGCAGTACTTC.